These T cell receptor beta chains were read from a single sample in a study of T cell changes during pregnancy in multiple sclerosis. TCRdb's table, derived via immunoSEQ multiplex PCR, lists solely in-frame clones and lacks some. The table shows roughly 38,000 clones, with over 85% occurring only once. The sequenced sample was peripheral blood, obtained in the third trimester of pregnancy. These receptors were taken from a female donor in good health, enrolled as a control in a pregnancy study. The CDR3 runs from the conserved cysteine through the conserved F or W. Fields, in order: D gene, J gene, clone size, V gene, CDR3 length, CDR3 protein, CDR3 DNA. The D gene is left open where the match is weak. A row's size may be missing; if present it is once, few, many or a size class.

>TRBD1|TRBJ1-5|-|TRBV30|15
CAWSARGLTGQPQHF
TGTGCCTGGAGTGCCAGGGGGCTAACCGGGCAGCCCCAGCATTTT
>TRBD1|TRBJ2-2|once|TRBV7-2|16
CASSADRGRVTGELFF
TGTGCCAGCAGCGCCGACAGGGGGCGCGTCACCGGGGAGCTGTTTTTT
>-|TRBJ2-5|-|TRBV5-1|17
CASSLDLGTRGGETQYF
TGCGCCAGCAGCTTGGATTTGGGGACCAGGGGTGGAGAGACCCAGTACTTC
>TRBD2|TRBJ2-5|-|TRBV6-1|15
CASSDLAGERETQYF
TGTGCCAGCAGTGATCTAGCGGGAGAACGGGAGACCCAGTACTTC
>-|TRBJ2-3|once|TRBV5-1|13
CASKERKGDTQYF
TGCGCCAGCAAAGAAAGAAAGGGGGATACGCAGTATTTT
>-|TRBJ2-3|-|TRBV19|16
CASSIGERPSTDTQYF
TGTGCCAGTAGTATAGGGGAGCGACCTAGCACAGATACGCAGTATTTT
>-|TRBJ2-7|once|TRBV7-3|14
CASSPSPGDYEQYF
TGTGCCAGCAGCCCCTCGCCAGGGGACTACGAGCAGTACTTC
>TRBD2|TRBJ2-3|-|TRBV27|16
CASSSLGGLDADTQYF
TGTGCCAGCAGTTCTCTCGGGGGACTAGACGCAGATACGCAGTATTTT
>TRBD2|TRBJ2-7|-|TRBV11-2|16
CASSLEPGRLSYEQYF
TGTGCCAGCAGCTTAGAACCCGGGAGGCTCTCCTACGAGCAGTACTTC
>-|TRBJ2-1|once|TRBV7-3|15
CASSLSGDLYNEQFF
TGTGCCAGCAGCTTAAGCGGGGACCTCTACAATGAGCAGTTCTTC
>-|TRBJ2-1|once|TRBV5-1|15
CASSSSAGDYNEQFF
TGCGCCAGCAGCTCTAGCGCTGGCGACTACAATGAGCAGTTCTTC
>TRBD1|TRBJ2-2|-|TRBV12-5|15
CASGLRQGYAGELFF
TGTGCTAGTGGTTTGAGACAGGGTTACGCCGGGGAGCTGTTTTTT
>-|TRBJ1-1|-|TRBV18|13
CASSPPGDTEAFF
TGTGCCAGCTCACCTCCAGGGGACACTGAAGCTTTCTTT
>TRBD2|TRBJ2-7|-|TRBV7-9|16
CASSLTRTSGLYEQYF
TGTGCCAGCAGCTTAACCCGGACTAGCGGCCTCTACGAGCAGTACTTC
>TRBD1|TRBJ1-6|-|TRBV14|15
CASSPMTGSNSPLHF
TGTGCCAGCAGCCCCATGACAGGGAGCAATTCACCCCTCCACTTT
>-|TRBJ1-6|-|TRBV30|14
CAWSVGGGNSPLHF
TGTGCCTGGAGTGTTGGGGGGGGCAATTCACCCCTCCACTTT
>TRBD2|TRBJ2-1|-|TRBV6-4|15
CASGSGTSDNNEQFF
TGTGCCAGCGGGTCCGGGACTAGCGATAACAATGAGCAGTTCTTC
>-|TRBJ2-7|once|TRBV5-1|16
CASSLKGAGPPYEQYF
TGCGCCAGCAGTCTGAAGGGGGCGGGACCCCCTTACGAGCAGTACTTC
>TRBD1|TRBJ2-1|-|TRBV9|17
CASSAPGAGGVVNEQFF
TGTGCCAGCAGCGCCCCGGGGGCAGGGGGCGTGGTAAATGAGCAGTTCTTC
>-|TRBJ1-1|-|TRBV27|15
CASRWGGGGPTEAFF
TGTGCCAGCAGGTGGGGGGGTGGGGGCCCCACTGAAGCTTTCTTT
>TRBD1|TRBJ2-7|-|TRBV28|15
CASNRRTGMIYEQYF
TGTGCCAGCAATCGTCGGACAGGGATGATTTACGAGCAGTACTTC
>TRBD1|TRBJ1-2|-|TRBV11-2|16
CASSLLSTGGLYGYTF
TGTGCCAGCAGCTTACTTTCGACAGGGGGCTTATATGGCTACACCTTC